These 18 T cell receptor beta chains originate from one sample sequenced in a study of post-analysis software for immune sequencing data. These TCRs are of unknown antigen specificity. Overall study findings and caveats: There were a few TRBV segments more frequent in patients than controls, and TRBV5-6, TRBV5-1 and TRBV20-1 were among them.

Each TCR beta cDNA library carried unique molecular identifiers. TCRdb re-called the PCR reads through MiXCR, storing one row per CDR3 protein. The sample lists roughly 800,000 distinct CDR3 sequences, around 45% occurring once. Input material: blood. These receptors all come from a girl under 18 with multiple sclerosis.

This chain joins TRBV4-1 and TRBJ1-2; a possible D gene is TRBD1 (6 bases). Trimming cost V 4 bases and J 4 bases, with 19 bases left between them. The CDR3 extends over 16 amino acids. Looked up from germline, CDR1 is MGHRA and CDR2 is YSYEKL. This CDR3 is CASSPPYRARGYGYTF. In nucleotides, the CDR3 is TGCGCCAGCAGCCCCCCTTACCGGGCCAGGGGCTATGGCTACACCTTC.

The rearrangement links TRBV20-1 to TRBJ1-2; no definite D call. The CDR3 spans 14 residues. Looked up from germline, CDR1 is DFQATT and CDR2 is SNEGSKA (reference sequence). Trimming removed 0 bases at V and 8 bases at J, with 16 bases between. CDR3 protein: CSARDYRLLGGYTF. The CDR3 coding sequence is TGCAGTGCTAGAGATTACCGCCTCTTGGGGGGCTACACCTTC.

V usage is TRBV12-3 or TRBV12-4 and J usage is TRBJ1-5; 9 positions match TRBD1. With V trimmed by 2 bases and J by 1 base, 12 bases remained unmatched. The CDR3 has 19 residues. The chain's CDR3 is CASSLRGGGQGGSNQPQHF. The CDR3 region has the DNA TGTGCCAGCAGTTTAAGAGGCGGGGGACAGGGTGGGAGCAATCAGCCCCAGCATTTT.

The chain employs TRBV5-1 and TRBJ2-5, with TRBD2 identical over 7 bases. With V trimmed by 7 bases and J by 2 bases, 8 bases remained unmatched. Germline V gene sequence: CDR1 SGHRS, CDR2 YFSETQ. There are 14 residues in the CDR3. The CDR3 loop is CASRPGLGQETQYF. DNA for the CDR3: TGCGCCAGCCGCCCCGGACTAGGACAAGAGACCCAGTACTTC.

This clonotype was observed a single time. The J gene is TRBJ2-3, the V gene TRBV24-1; a possible D gene is TRBD2 (6 bases). The CDR3 contains 15 residues. CDR1 and CDR2 (germline): KGHDR, SFDVKD. Trimming took 7 bases from V and 2 from J, leaving 15 bases between them. The CDR3 spells CATREAAGPTDTQYF. The CDR3 region has the DNA TGTGCCACCAGAGAGGCAGCGGGCCCCACAGATACGCAGTATTTT.

The sample holds a few counts of this clonotype. The chain joins TRBV4-2 to TRBJ2-7; 10 bases are shared with TRBD1. With 0 bases clipped from V and 0 bases from J, the junction kept 11 bases outside the gene matches. Looked up from germline, CDR1 is LGHNA and CDR2 is YNFKEQ. This CDR3 is 19 amino acids long. CDR3 protein: CASSQDGTGVFTSSYEQYF. CDR3 DNA sequence: TGTGCCAGCAGCCAAGATGGGACAGGGGTATTTACAAGCTCCTACGAGCAGTACTTC.

This clonotype turned up a few times. This rearrangement joins TRBV6-5 to TRBJ2-1, with TRBD2 matching over 12 bases. Germline CDR1 is MNHEY and CDR2 is SVGAGI. CDR3 length equals 14 residues. Trimming removed 6 bases from V and 7 bases from J; junction bases left unmatched: 4. CDR3 sequence (DNA): TGTGCCAGCAGAGGACTAGCGGGACCTAATGAGCAGTTCTTC. Residues: CASRGLAGPNEQFF.

The sample holds many counts of this clonotype. The chain combines TRBV12-3 or TRBV12-4 with TRBJ2-7; D uncertain. The CDR3 totals 11 residues. Deletions cut 6 bases from V and 3 bases from J, with 6 bases between. CDR3 DNA sequence: TGTGCCAGCAGCTTAAACTACGAGCAGTACTTC. As protein: CASSLNYEQYF.

V is TRBV6-1 and J is TRBJ2-7, with 7 bases identical to TRBD1. Trimming took 6 bases from V and 2 from J; bases not matched to a gene: 10. Germline CDR1 MNHNS, CDR2 SASEGT. This CDR3 region has 15 residues. CDR3 region: CASSIGTAPAYEQYF. The CDR3 nucleotides read TGTGCCAGCAGCATAGGGACAGCCCCCGCCTACGAGCAGTACTTC.

This clonotype was picked up a small number of times. As DNA, the CDR3 is TGTGCCAGCAGCTTATGGGCGGGAGAGTTCTACAATGAGCAGTTCTTC. It yields the protein CASSLWAGEFYNEQFF. The V call is TRBV11-1, the J call TRBJ2-1; the match to TRBD2 covers 7 bases. Per the germline V gene, CDR1 is SGHAT and CDR2 is FQDESV (reference sequence). This CDR3 has 16 residues. J was trimmed by 3 bases and V by 2 bases; bases with no gene match: 7.

The V gene is TRBV5-1, the J gene TRBJ2-4, with D possibly matching TRBD2 (6 bases). Near its end, the DNA agrees better with TRBJ2-7, so the J call may be wrong. From germline, CDR1 is SGHRS and CDR2 YFSETQ. CDR3 size: 16 residues. The CDR3 reads CASSLVSTRDSYEQYF. In DNA, the CDR3 is TGCGCCAGCAGCTTGGTTTCCACGCGGGACTCCTACGAGCAGTACTTC.

The CDR3 region has the DNA TGTGCCATCAGGGACACCAGGGAGACCCAGTACTTC. This sequence encodes CAIRDTRETQYF. V gene TRBV10-3 combines with J gene TRBJ2-5, with a tentative D call TRBD1 (5 bases). The CDR3 runs 12 residues. Trimming took off 6 bases at V and 5 bases at J, with 10 bases between the two ends. Germline assignment: CDR1 ENHRY and CDR2 SYGVKD.

This clonotype has just a few counts. The rearrangement joins TRBV12-3 or TRBV12-4 to TRBJ2-3; 10 nucleotides align to TRBD2. The V and J ends lost 6 bases and 3 bases, in that order; junction bases with no gene match: 6. This CDR3 is 15 amino acids long. The CDR3 sequence is CASRFSGLATDTQYF. The CDR3 DNA reads TGTGCCAGCAGGTTCTCGGGACTAGCGACAGATACGCAGTATTTT.

The V call is TRBV12-3 or TRBV12-4, the J call TRBJ2-7; D not resolved. The CDR3 is 15 amino acids. V lost 3 bases to trimming and J lost 0 bases, with 12 bases between them. CDR3 DNA: TGTGCCAGCAGTTTGGTGGATACGAGCTCCTACGAGCAGTACTTC. This sequence encodes CASSLVDTSSYEQYF.

The chain links TRBV27 to TRBJ2-1; D gene uncertain. The CDR3 is 17 amino acids. Per the germline V gene, CDR1 is MNHEY and CDR2 is SMNVEV (reference sequence). The V gene lost 1 base and the J gene lost 0 bases, with 13 bases spanning the gap. The CDR3 here is CASSLLFESGSYNEQFF. CDR3 DNA: TGTGCCAGCAGTTTATTGTTCGAGAGTGGCTCCTACAATGAGCAGTTCTTC.

This chain links TRBV12-3 or TRBV12-4 with TRBJ2-2; 14 bases match TRBD2. The CDR3 has 16 residues. V shed 4 bases, J shed 5 bases, and the junction held 3 bases outside the gene matches. Here the CDR3 DNA reads TGTGCCAGCAGTTCAGGGACTAGCGGGAGAACCGGGGAGCTGTTTTTT. This gives the protein CASSSGTSGRTGELFF.

The genes are TRBV4-3 and TRBJ1-2, with 8 bases identical to TRBD1. The ends lost 3 bases at V and 7 bases at J; junction bases unmatched: 7. Germline V lookup: CDR1 LGHNA, CDR2 YSLEER. The CDR3 covers 14 residues. The CDR3 is CASSHIDRGSGYTF. CDR3 DNA: TGCGCCAGCAGCCATATCGACAGGGGCAGTGGCTACACCTTC.

V gene TRBV7-9 combines with J gene TRBJ2-3, with D perhaps being TRBD1 or TRBD2 (6 bases each). The CDR3 is 16 residues long. V was pared by 6 bases and J by 4 bases, with 20 bases between. Germline assignment: CDR1 SEHNR and CDR2 FQNEAQ (reference sequence). The CDR3 DNA reads as TGTGCCAGCAGGGGGGGCCCGCAGTTCCCCTCAGATACGCAGTATTTT. Translated, it gives CASRGGPQFPSDTQYF.